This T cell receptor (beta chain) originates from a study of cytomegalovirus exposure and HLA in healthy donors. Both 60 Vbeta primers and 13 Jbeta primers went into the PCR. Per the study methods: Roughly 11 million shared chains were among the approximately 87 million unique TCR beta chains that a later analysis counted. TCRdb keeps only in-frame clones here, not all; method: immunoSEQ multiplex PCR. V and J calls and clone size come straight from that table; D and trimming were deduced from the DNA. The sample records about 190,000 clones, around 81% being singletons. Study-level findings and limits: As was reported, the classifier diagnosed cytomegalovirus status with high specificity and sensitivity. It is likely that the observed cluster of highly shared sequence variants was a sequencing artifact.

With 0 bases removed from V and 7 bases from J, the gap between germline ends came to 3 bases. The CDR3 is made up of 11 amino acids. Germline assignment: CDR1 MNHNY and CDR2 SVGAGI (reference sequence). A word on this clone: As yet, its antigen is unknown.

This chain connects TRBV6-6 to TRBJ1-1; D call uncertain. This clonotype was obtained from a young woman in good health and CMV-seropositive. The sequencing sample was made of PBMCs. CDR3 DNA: TGTGCCAGCAGTTACTCTAATGAAGCTTTCTTT. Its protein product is CASSYSNEAFF.